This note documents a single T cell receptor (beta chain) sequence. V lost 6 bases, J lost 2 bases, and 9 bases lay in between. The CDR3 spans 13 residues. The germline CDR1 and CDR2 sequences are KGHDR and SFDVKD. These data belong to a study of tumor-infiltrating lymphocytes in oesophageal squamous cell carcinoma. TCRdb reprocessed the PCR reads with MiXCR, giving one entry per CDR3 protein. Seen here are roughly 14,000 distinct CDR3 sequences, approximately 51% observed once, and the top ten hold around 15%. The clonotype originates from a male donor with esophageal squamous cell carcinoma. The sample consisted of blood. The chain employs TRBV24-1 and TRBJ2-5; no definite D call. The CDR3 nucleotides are TGTGCCACCAGTCAACAGTATCAAGAGACCCAGTACTTC. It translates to CATSQQYQETQYF.